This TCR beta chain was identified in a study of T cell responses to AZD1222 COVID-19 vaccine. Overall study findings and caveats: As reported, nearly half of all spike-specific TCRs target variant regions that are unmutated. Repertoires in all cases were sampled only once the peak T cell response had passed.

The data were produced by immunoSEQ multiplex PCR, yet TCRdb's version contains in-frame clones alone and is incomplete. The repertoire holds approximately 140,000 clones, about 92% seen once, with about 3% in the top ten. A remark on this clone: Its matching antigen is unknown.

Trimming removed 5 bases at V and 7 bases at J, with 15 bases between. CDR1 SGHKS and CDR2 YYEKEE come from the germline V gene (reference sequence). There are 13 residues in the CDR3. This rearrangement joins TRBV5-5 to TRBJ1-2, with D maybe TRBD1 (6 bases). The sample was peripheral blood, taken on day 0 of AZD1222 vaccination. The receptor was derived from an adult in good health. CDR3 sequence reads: CASSPTGLGGYTF. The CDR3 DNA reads TGTGCCAGCAGTCCGACAGGCCTCGGTGGCTACACCTTC.